These 10 T cell receptor beta chains were sequenced from one sample in a study of T cell repertoires in cytomegalovirus infection. A single record per CDR3 protein comes from TCRdb applying MiXCR to the reads. This table has about 490,000 distinct CDR3 sequences, approximately 15% appearing once. What was sequenced was CD8+ T cells from PBMCs. The receptors stem from a human donor in good health (CMV status not recorded). Some clones in this sample may be carry-over from other donors' samples.

This clonotype was found many times. V gene TRBV19 combines with J gene TRBJ1-5, with TRBD1 identical over 8 bases. This CDR3 region has 15 residues. Trimming took 3 bases from V and 7 from J; bases not matched to a gene: 8. Germline loops: CDR1 LNHDA, CDR2 SQIVND (reference sequence). The CDR3 nucleotides read TGTGCCAGTAGTATGGACAGGGAAGGAGGACAGCCCCAGCATTTT. Protein product: CASSMDREGGQPQHF.

This clonotype was counted many times. This chain links TRBV9 with TRBJ1-2, with 7 bases matching TRBD1. The CDR3 consists of 15 residues. With V trimmed by 0 bases and J by 1 base, 3 bases remained unmatched. Germline CDR1 and CDR2: SGDLS and YYNGEE. CDR3 loop: CASSVDGTVNYGYTF. CDR3 sequence (DNA): TGTGCCAGCAGCGTAGATGGGACAGTTAACTATGGCTACACCTTC.

V is TRBV4-2 and J is TRBJ1-5, with unresolved D. Deletions cut 4 bases from V and 0 bases from J, with 10 bases between. This CDR3 contains 15 residues. Germline CDR1 LGHNA, CDR2 YNFKEQ. The CDR3 nucleotides read TGTGCCAGCAGCCTCGAGGTCGGTAGCAATCAGCCCCAGCATTTT. As protein: CASSLEVGSNQPQHF.

V usage is TRBV19 and J usage is TRBJ2-7, with 7 bases fitting TRBD1. Germline assignment: CDR1 LNHDA and CDR2 SQIVND (reference sequence). This CDR3 has 14 amino acids. J gave up 5 bases and V 4 bases, and 8 bases lay outside the gene matches. CDR3 in DNA: TGTGCCAGTAGTAAACAGGGGAGTTTGGACGAGCAGTACTTC. Encoded protein: CASSKQGSLDEQYF. The complete variable domain, with remaining parts taken from reference TRBV19 and TRBJ2-7, reads DGGITQSPKYLFRKEGQNVTLSCEQNLNHDAMYWYRQDPGQGLRLIYYSQIVNDFQKGDIAEGYSVSREKKESFPLTVTSAQKNPTAFYLCASSKQGSLDEQYFGPGTRLTVT.

The V gene is TRBV7-9, the J gene TRBJ2-3, with a possible D match to TRBD2 (5 bases). With 1 base removed from V and 2 bases from J, the gap between germline ends came to 10 bases. The germline V gene encodes CDR1 SEHNR and CDR2 FQNEAQ (reference sequence). The CDR3 has 15 residues. The CDR3 bases are TGTGCCAGCAGCTTAGACCCGCTAGCCACAGATACGCAGTATTTT. It translates to CASSLDPLATDTQYF.

This clonotype was recorded a few times. The gene calls are TRBV7-3 and TRBJ2-1; a weak D match, TRBD2 (5 bases). The CDR3 is 14 residues long. Trimming removed 5 bases at V and 5 bases at J, with 13 bases between. CDR1 and CDR2 from the germline V gene are SGHTA and FQGTGA. The CDR3 spells CASSLGVEDNEQFF. The CDR3 DNA follows: TGTGCCAGCAGCCTCGGGGTCGAGGACAATGAGCAGTTCTTC.

The chain combines TRBV5-6 with TRBJ2-7; D unclear. CDR1 and CDR2 (germline): SGHDT, YYEEEE. The CDR3 loop spans 15 amino acids. Trimming left V 2 bases short and J 0 bases short, with 12 bases between. The CDR3 protein is CASSLVDTLSYEQYF. The CDR3, as DNA: TGTGCCAGCAGCTTAGTTGACACCCTCTCCTACGAGCAGTACTTC.

This clonotype has ten or more counts. The chain joins TRBV7-8 to TRBJ2-4; D perhaps matches TRBD2 (6 bases). CDR3 length: 17 residues. The V end lost 2 bases, the J end lost 1 base, and 15 bases lay between the germline ends. Germline-derived CDR1 and CDR2 are SGHVS and FQNEAQ. The CDR3 DNA reads TGTGCCAGCAGCTTATATCGGGCAGGGAGGGCCAAAAACATTCAGTACTTC. This gives the protein CASSLYRAGRAKNIQYF.

The J gene is TRBJ1-5, the V gene TRBV10-3; D may be TRBD1 (6 bases). V was shortened by 9 bases and J by 3 bases, with 12 bases between the two germline ends. The CDR3 is 13 residues long. Germline values: CDR1 ENHRY, CDR2 SYGVKD. CDR3 coding DNA: TGTGCCATAGGGACACAGGACAATCAGCCCCAGCATTTT. It codes for CAIGTQDNQPQHF.

This clonotype was seen ten or more times. This chain links TRBV7-9 with TRBJ2-3, with D unclear. Germline V gene lookup returns CDR1 SEHNR and CDR2 FQNEAQ (reference sequence). This CDR3 is built from 15 residues. Trimming cost V 5 bases and J 4 bases, with 16 bases left between them. The CDR3: CASSPTELAPDTQYF. As DNA, the CDR3 is TGTGCCAGCAGCCCAACCGAATTGGCCCCAGATACGCAGTATTTT.